The rows below give T cell receptor beta chains drawn from one sample of a study of blood T cell repertoires in COVID-19. Repertoires were generated with immunoSEQ multiplex PCR, while TCRdb's copy carries only in-frame clones and drops some. The table has 180,000 or so clones, roughly 88% seen once; the top ten hold 13% to 15%. The material sequenced was PBMCs or T cells enriched from blood (not recorded which). These receptors all stem from a man between 50 and 59 years old who had recovered from COVID-19. Each CDR3 is given with its conserved first and last residue. The D gene is left open where the match is weak. Size is stated for part of the rows, as once, few or many counts, or as a class when the clone is expanded.

cdr3_nt	cdr3_aa	clone_size	d_call	j_call	v_call
TGTGCCAGCAGTGCGACCCGGGGGACTGAAGCTTTCTTT	CASSATRGTEAFF	-	-	TRBJ1-1	TRBV6-4
TGTGCCAGCTCACTACAGGGGGCTAGCAATCAGCCCCAGCATTTT	CASSLQGASNQPQHF	-	TRBD1	TRBJ1-5	TRBV18
TGCAGTGCTAGTATACCTTCCGGGACATCCCCCTACGAGCAGTACTTC	CSASIPSGTSPYEQYF	once	-	TRBJ2-7	TRBV20-1
TGTGCCTGGAGCCAAAGACAGGGGGCTGAGTATGGCTACACCTTC	CAWSQRQGAEYGYTF	-	TRBD1	TRBJ1-2	TRBV30
TGTGCCACCAGTCTCGACAGGGAGGTTCGGCAGCCCCAGCATTTT	CATSLDREVRQPQHF	-	TRBD1	TRBJ1-5	TRBV15
TGTGCTAGTGGTTTAGAAGGACAGGTCGGGGAGCTGTTTTTT	CASGLEGQVGELFF	-	TRBD1	TRBJ2-2	TRBV12-5
TGTGCCAGCAGTTACTCCGCCCAGGGGGCGAAAAAACTGTTTTTT	CASSYSAQGAKKLFF	-	TRBD1	TRBJ1-4	TRBV6-5
TGTGCCAGCTCACCACCGGGGGGTACGCAGTATTTT	CASSPPGGTQYF	few	-	TRBJ2-3	TRBV18
TGTGCCAGTAGTATGTTCAGGGACTCCTATAATTCACCCCTCCACTTT	CASSMFRDSYNSPLHF	few	-	TRBJ1-6	TRBV19
TGTGCCAGCAGTCTCGGGACAACTGAAGCTTTCTTT	CASSLGTTEAFF	-	-	TRBJ1-1	TRBV12-3/TRBV12-4
TGTGCCAGCAAGTTAATGGCGGTTGGGTTCCAAGAGACCCAGTACTTC	CASKLMAVGFQETQYF	-	-	TRBJ2-5	TRBV11-2
TGTGCCAGCTCACCACGGGAGGGGCCCCTCAAAGGGCCCCAGCATTTT	CASSPREGPLKGPQHF	-	-	TRBJ1-5	TRBV18
TGTGCCAGCCGGGACTTCTCGGGGGGCACAGATACGCAGTATTTT	CASRDFSGGTDTQYF	-	-	TRBJ2-3	TRBV6-5
TGTGCCCCCTTCAGAGGGGGCAGCGAGCAGTACTTC	CAPFRGGSEQYF	-	TRBD1	TRBJ2-7	TRBV9
TGTGCCAGCACAAAGGGGGCGGCAAATTCACCCCTCCACTTT	CASTKGAANSPLHF	few	TRBD1	TRBJ1-6	TRBV3-1/TRBV3-2
TGTGCCAGTGGCGGGCCCTCTGGGGCCAACGTCCTGACTTTC	CASGGPSGANVLTF	once	-	TRBJ2-6	TRBV19
TGTGCCAGCAGCCACGGGACTTCCCTTGGCTACACCTTC	CASSHGTSLGYTF	-	-	TRBJ1-2	TRBV6-2/TRBV6-3
TGTGCCAGCTCCCTCGGGACAGTTTCTGGAAACACCATATATTTT	CASSLGTVSGNTIYF	few	TRBD1	TRBJ1-3	TRBV18
TGTGCCAGCAGTTACTCCCGGACAGGAGGGGGTTATGGCTACACCTTC	CASSYSRTGGGYGYTF	-	TRBD1	TRBJ1-2	TRBV6-5
TGTGCCAGCAGCCCCTCCGGGACATTCTCCTACGAGCAGTACTTC	CASSPSGTFSYEQYF	-	-	TRBJ2-7	TRBV9
TGTGCCAGCAGCCCCCTGAGTGAGCAGTTCTTC	CASSPLSEQFF	-	-	TRBJ2-1	TRBV7-8
TGTGCCTGGAGTGTGGGGGGGTGGCTTAACTTT	CAWSVGGWLNF	-	-	TRBJ1-6	TRBV30
TGTGCCAGCAGTCAGGGTAGTGAAAAACTGTTTTTT	CASSQGSEKLFF	-	-	TRBJ1-4	TRBV28
TGCACCAGCAGCCAAGCAGGGGTCGGGACAGGGGTAATTTTTTCCTACGAGCAGTACTTC	CTSSQAGVGTGVIFSYEQYF	once	-	TRBJ2-7	TRBV1
TGTGCCAGCAGCCAAGTTATGGGGGCCTCGGAGACCCAGTACTTC	CASSQVMGASETQYF	-	-	TRBJ2-5	TRBV14
TGTGCCTGGAGGACCCAGGGATACACTGAAGCTTTCTTT	CAWRTQGYTEAFF	-	-	TRBJ1-1	TRBV30
TGTGCCAGCAGTGAATTAAACGCAGAAAACACCATATATTTT	CASSELNAENTIYF	once	-	TRBJ1-3	TRBV25-1
TGTGCCAGCAGCCTCCGACAGGGGCAAGGCACTGAAGCTTTCTTT	CASSLRQGQGTEAFF	-	TRBD1	TRBJ1-1	TRBV5-4
TGTGCCAGTAGTATGGGACAGGGGTACAATGAGCAGTTCTTC	CASSMGQGYNEQFF	-	TRBD1	TRBJ2-1	TRBV19
TGCGCCAGCAGCTTCACAGAAAGGGGTCCGAAAGCTTTCTTT	CASSFTERGPKAFF	-	-	TRBJ1-1	TRBV5-1
TGTGCCAGTAGGGAGACTAGCGGGGGAGACAATGAGCAGTTCTTC	CASRETSGGDNEQFF	-	TRBD2	TRBJ2-1	TRBV19
TGTGCCAGCACTGAGGAGGGGGCTGGAGATACGCAGTATTTT	CASTEEGAGDTQYF	-	-	TRBJ2-3	TRBV2
TGTGCCAGCAGCCCAACGGGGGGCCGAGGGGAGACCCAGTACTTC	CASSPTGGRGETQYF	-	-	TRBJ2-5	TRBV7-3
TGTGCCAGCAGGCACTCTAGCGGTGCCACAGATACGCAGTATTTT	CASRHSSGATDTQYF	-	TRBD2	TRBJ2-3	TRBV3-1/TRBV3-2
TGCGCCAGCAGCCTGAACAGCAACACTGAAGCTTTCTTT	CASSLNSNTEAFF	once	-	TRBJ1-1	TRBV5-1
TGTGCCAGCTCACCAGGTACAGGGACGGACACTGAAGCTTTCTTT	CASSPGTGTDTEAFF	-	-	TRBJ1-1	TRBV18
TGTGCCAGCAGCCAACAGGGTTATACGCAGTATTTT	CASSQQGYTQYF	-	-	TRBJ2-3	TRBV7-9
TGCGCCAGCAGCCAACAACAGGTTGTGGGAAACACCATATATTTT	CASSQQQVVGNTIYF	-	-	TRBJ1-3	TRBV4-1
TGTGCCAGCTCACCCTTATTGGCGGGACAGAACTCTGGAAACACCATATATTTT	CASSPLLAGQNSGNTIYF	-	TRBD1	TRBJ1-3	TRBV18
TGTGCCAGCCACAGTCCGTGGCATAACACCGGGGAGCTGTTTTTT	CASHSPWHNTGELFF	-	-	TRBJ2-2	TRBV7-6